Presented here are 17 T cell receptor beta chains from one specimen sequenced in a study of a mutant IDH1 vaccine in newly diagnosed glioma. Time point meaning: week 11, during vaccination. In every dose of vaccine, 300 ug of mutant IDH1 20-mer peptide was given alongside topical imiquimod. These receptors' targets are unknown. The data were produced by immunoSEQ multiplex PCR, yet TCRdb's version contains in-frame clones alone and is incomplete. This table holds some 60,000 clones, more than 80% found once. The specimen comprised PBMCs, sampled from a glioma patient whose treatment included an IDH1 peptide vaccine. Source of these receptors: a man in his thirties or forties with glioma.

The V call is TRBV18, the J call TRBJ2-1; D gene uncertain. V shed 3 bases and J shed 8 bases, with 11 bases lying between them. Per germline, CDR1 KGHSH and CDR2 LQKENI. This CDR3 is 13 amino acids long. CDR3 in amino acids: CASSPPNNDEQFF. The CDR3, as DNA: TGTGCCAGCTCACCGCCCAATAATGATGAGCAGTTCTTC. Variable domain in full (rest from reference TRBV18 and TRBJ2-1): NAGVMQNPRHLVRRRGQEARLRCSPMKGHSHVYWYRQLPEEGLKFMVYLQKENIIDESGMPKERFSAEFPKEGPSILRIQQVVRGDSAAYFCASSPPNNDEQFFGPGTRLTVL.

The chain couples TRBV19 to TRBJ1-1; D remains unclear. Germline CDR1 reads LNHDA; CDR2 reads SQIVND (reference sequence). With 4 bases removed from V and 3 bases from J, the gap between germline ends came to 9 bases. The CDR3 consists of 13 residues. The CDR3: CASSNTFDTEAFF. The CDR3 coding sequence is TGTGCCAGTAGTAACACCTTCGACACTGAAGCTTTCTTT.

This clone came up once. The gene calls are TRBV2 and TRBJ1-2; 12 nucleotides agree with TRBD1. The junction had 12 bases not matched to a gene; V was cut back by 2 bases and J by 8 bases. The CDR3 has 17 amino acids. Per the germline V gene, CDR1 is SNHLY and CDR2 is FYNNEI. The CDR3 reads CASSESRDRGRKEGYTF. As DNA, the CDR3 is TGTGCCAGCAGTGAATCTCGGGACAGGGGGCGAAAGGAGGGCTACACCTTC.

The V call is TRBV9, the J call TRBJ2-3; 7 bases match TRBD1. The V and J ends lost 0 bases and 2 bases, in that order; junction bases with no gene match: 6. The CDR3 sequence is 16 residues long. Germline V gene data show CDR1 as SGDLS and CDR2 as YYNGEE. CDR3 region: CASSVEGQDDTDTQYF. The CDR3 coding sequence is TGTGCCAGCAGCGTAGAAGGACAGGACGACACAGATACGCAGTATTTT.

J is TRBJ1-2 and V is TRBV4-3; D ambiguous. V was clipped by 0 bases and J by 2 bases, with 7 bases between them. The germline V gene has CDR1 LGHNA and CDR2 YSLEER. The CDR3 covers 14 residues. CDR3: CASSQDSRNYGYTF. CDR3 in DNA: TGCGCCAGCAGCCAAGATTCCAGAAACTATGGCTACACCTTC.

CDR3 sequence (DNA): TGTGCCAGCAGCTTACAGCAGGGGACCTACAATGAGCAGTTCTTC. It is translated as CASSLQQGTYNEQFF. The chain has TRBV13 and TRBJ2-1, with D tentatively TRBD1 (6 bases). V lost 2 bases and J lost 2, with 10 bases in between. Germline V gene sequence: CDR1 PRHDT, CDR2 FYEKMQ (reference sequence). This CDR3 has 15 amino acids. The entire variable domain, with the rest obtained from reference TRBV13 and TRBJ2-1, is as follows: AAGVIQSPRHLIKEKRETATLKCYPIPRHDTVYWYQQGPGQDPQFLISFYEKMQSDKGSIPDRFSAQQFSDYHSELNMSSLELGDSALYFCASSLQQGTYNEQFFGPGTRLTVL.

The V and J genes are TRBV29-1 and TRBJ1-2; D gene uncertain. CDR1 is SQVTM and CDR2 is ANQGSEA in the germline V gene. The germline V and J ends were trimmed by 2 bases and 1 base, with 14 bases remaining between them. The CDR3 has 15 residues. The CDR3 DNA follows: TGCAGCGTTGAAAGAGATTTAGGGAATAACTATGGCTACACCTTC. Amino acid sequence: CSVERDLGNNYGYTF.

This clone has a handful of counts. This sequence joins TRBV10-3 and TRBJ1-1; TRBD1 might be the D (6 bases). V gave up 6 bases and J gave up 0 bases, with 14 bases separating them. The CDR3 is 15 amino acids. Germline V gene data show CDR1 as ENHRY and CDR2 as SYGVKD. CDR3: CAIRDYRAMNTEAFF. Here the CDR3 DNA reads TGTGCCATCAGAGACTACAGGGCCATGAACACTGAAGCTTTCTTT.

The chain couples TRBV4-1 to TRBJ1-6, with 7 bases fitting TRBD1. The CDR3 is 18 amino acids. The junction had 10 bases not matched to a gene; V was cut back by 1 base and J by 4 bases. Germline loops: CDR1 MGHRA, CDR2 YSYEKL. This CDR3 is CASSQGTGVTDYNSPLHF. CDR3 sequence (DNA): TGCGCCAGCAGCCAAGGGACAGGAGTGACTGATTATAATTCACCCCTCCACTTT.

About this clone: The sample has other DNA sequences that encode this CDR3 too. The V call is TRBV7-9, the J call TRBJ1-2, with 10 bases matching TRBD1. The length of the CDR3 is 13 residues. The J segment lost 5 bases and the V segment lost 4 bases, leaving 1 base of the junction unmatched. Germline-derived CDR1 and CDR2 are SEHNR and FQNEAQ (reference sequence). In DNA form, the CDR3 reads TGTGCCAGCAGCTCGGGACAGGGGTATGGCTACACCTTC. It yields the protein CASSSGQGYGYTF.

This chain joins TRBV7-2 and TRBJ1-3, with D unclear. The V gene lost 6 bases and the J gene lost 0 bases, with 12 bases spanning the gap. The CDR3 has 15 amino acids. Germline-derived CDR1 and CDR2 are SGHTA and FQGNSA. The chain's CDR3 is CASREFETSGNTIYF. The CDR3 nucleotides read TGTGCCAGCAGGGAATTCGAAACCTCTGGAAACACCATATATTTT.

V gene TRBV29-1 combines with J gene TRBJ2-5; D possibly corresponds to TRBD2 (5 bases). The closer fit of TRBJ2-7 to the DNA end suggests the J call may be wrong. The germline gives CDR1 SQVTM, CDR2 ANQGSEA. The CDR3 contains 12 residues. The DNA of the CDR3 is TGCAGCGTTGGAGGGCAGTCCTACGAGCAGTACTTC. Translation gives CSVGGQSYEQYF.

The rearrangement joins TRBV7-2 to TRBJ2-1; D call uncertain. This CDR3 is 12 amino acids long. CDR1 and CDR2 (germline): SGHTA, FQGNSA. Trimming removed 4 bases from V and 4 bases from J, with 5 bases in between. The CDR3 bases are TGTGCCAGCAGCTCCAGGTACAATGAGCAGTTCTTC. It is translated as CASSSRYNEQFF.

The chain carries TRBV5-1 and TRBJ2-3; the D gene could be TRBD1 or TRBD2 (6 bases each). V was trimmed by 1 base and J by 2 bases, leaving 11 bases between them. The CDR3 runs to 15 residues. Germline V gene data show CDR1 as SGHRS and CDR2 as YFSETQ. In nucleotides, the CDR3 is TGCGCCAGCAGCTTGAGTCGGGGGCACACAGATACGCAGTATTTT. Its protein is CASSLSRGHTDTQYF.

CDR3 sequence (DNA): TGTGCCAGCAGCGGGGACGGATCTTATTCACCCCTCCACTTT. This codes for CASSGDGSYSPLHF. The chain recombines TRBV5-8 with TRBJ1-6, with D possibly being TRBD1 (5 bases). CDR3 length equals 14 residues. In germline, CDR1 is SGHTS, CDR2 YDEGEE. Trimming shortened V by 4 bases and J by 8 bases, and 13 bases separated the two germline ends. Full variable domain (outside the CDR3, taken from reference TRBV5-8 and TRBJ1-6): EAGVTQSPTHLIKTRGQQATLRCSPISGHTSVYWYQQALGLGLQFLLWYDEGEERNRGNFPPRFSGRQFPNYSSELNVNALELEDSALYLCASSGDGSYSPLHFGNGTRLTVT.

This clone was counted once. The rearrangement uses TRBV5-1 and TRBJ1-3, with a possible D match to TRBD1 (5 bases). The germline V and J ends were trimmed by 2 bases and 0 bases, with 9 bases remaining between them. CDR1 and CDR2 from the germline V gene are SGHRS and YFSETQ. The CDR3 contains 15 residues. CDR3 sequence: CASSLGVLSGNTIYF. As DNA, the CDR3 is TGCGCCAGCAGCTTAGGGGTCCTCTCTGGAAACACCATATATTTT.

The chain couples TRBV4-1 to TRBJ2-1; perhaps TRBD2 as D (6 bases). The V gene lost 0 bases and the J gene lost 0 bases, with 12 bases spanning the gap. Germline V gene lookup returns CDR1 MGHRA and CDR2 YSYEKL. The CDR3 is 17 amino acids. CDR3: CASSQDSGGVSYNEQFF. CDR3 bases: TGCGCCAGCAGCCAAGACAGTGGCGGGGTCTCCTACAATGAGCAGTTCTTC.